This T cell receptor beta chain was obtained from a study of cytomegalovirus exposure and HLA in healthy donors (dated by TCRdb to about 2017). As for the study more broadly: According to a later analysis, one platform produced both the 110 or so validation repertoires and the 550 to 800 repertoires of the first cohort. The aim of the study was to test whether cataloging public T cell receptors could identify signatures of past pathogen exposure. Along with the approximately 650-subject first cohort, a separate validation cohort of over a hundred different subjects was used. To predict cytomegalovirus infection status, the study brought together high-throughput TCR immunosequencing, statistical association of individual TCRs with disease status, and machine learning. General study outcomes and caveats: The authors suggested that the approach could potentially be extended to other disease states and immunological phenotypes. In a later analysis, TCRs clustered in the first cohort were found to also tend to co-occur in the 120 or so validation repertoires, with 94% of cluster scores above 0. A total of some 180 TCR beta chains were listed by the study as associated with cytomegalovirus. Three of the identified cytomegalovirus-associated TCR beta chains were confirmed in vitro to be specific for cytomegalovirus antigens. While some public TCRs were present in many individuals, most TCR sequences turned up only very rarely across donors. The classifier was reported to diagnose cytomegalovirus status with high specificity and sensitivity in both the original and validation cohorts. A later analysis lacked HLA typing for the validation cohort, so it scored co-occurrence in that cohort across all 120 or so repertoires.

This clone has just one count. This clone's antigen is unknown. No base quality information exists; no much larger clone differs at one position. Donors formed part of the validation cohort, which comprised about 130 subjects and was distinct from the first cohort of under 850 subjects. The library was made by the immunoSEQ multiplex PCR assay. In the authors' own workflow: A statistical classification framework was built to diagnose cytomegalovirus status from the catalog of TCR beta chain sequences. TCRdb mirrors the immuneACCESS table, restricted to in-frame sequences. Some clones are absent from its copies; in checked studies, under half trace to an unresolved V gene, and the reason for the others is unknown. V, J and clone size derive from that table, while D and trimming were established from the DNA sequence. Counted in this sample were some 140,000 clones; about four fifths of them appeared once. More than 1.4% of the sample belongs to the ten largest clones.

The CDR3 goes from the cysteine to the phenylalanine over 14 residues. The read is trimmed to its CDR3 DNA, 42 bases read in frame from base 1. Per the germline V gene (reference sequence), LNHDA is the CDR1 and SQIVND is the CDR2. V is pruned by 5 bases and J by 10 bases, leaving 11 bases of the junction without a gene match. This TCR came from a woman in her thirties in good health and CMV-seronegative. This chain joins TRBV19 to TRBJ2-1, with 7 bases in between that match TRBD2. The specimen was PBMCs. CDR3 region: CASSLGDGRLEQFF. The nucleotide sequence is TGTGCCAGTAGTCTAGGGGACGGGAGGTTGGAGCAGTTCTTC. The entire variable domain, with the stretches around the CDR3 drawn from the reference TRBV19 and TRBJ2-1 proteins, is DGGITQSPKYLFRKEGQNVTLSCEQNLNHDAMYWYRQDPGQGLRLIYYSQIVNDFQKGDIAEGYSVSREKKESFPLTVTSAQKNPTAFYLCASSLGDGRLEQFFGPGTRLTVL.